Listed below are T cell receptor beta chains from one sample, sequenced in a study of T cell repertoires in cytomegalovirus infection. One entry per CDR3 protein, called by TCRdb with MiXCR from the reads. Of hundreds of thousands of distinct CDR3 sequences in the sample, 9.6% were seen once. Sequencing was carried out using PBMCs. These receptors originate from a human donor in good health (CMV status not recorded). Some clones in this sample may be carry-over from other donors' samples. Both conserved end residues are part of each CDR3. A D gene is named only where the DNA matches it firmly. Size tells how often a clone was seen (once, few, many) or the class of an expanded clone, and some rows leave it out.

V	D	size	J	CDR3	DNA
TRBV20-1	.	.	TRBJ2-5	CSAPPRGLQETQYF	TGCAGTGCTCCCCCTAGGGGACTCCAAGAGACCCAGTACTTC
TRBV12-3/TRBV12-4	TRBD2	few	TRBJ2-2	CASSLAGESAGELFF	TGTGCCAGCAGTCTAGCGGGGGAGAGTGCCGGGGAGCTGTTTTTT
TRBV2	.	few	TRBJ2-3	CASTPREGVIDTQYF	TGTGCCAGCACCCCAAGAGAAGGGGTCATCGATACGCAGTATTTT
TRBV19	.	.	TRBJ2-7	CASSIRDSYEQYF	TGTGCCAGTAGTATACGGGACTCCTACGAGCAGTACTTC
TRBV20-1	TRBD1	many	TRBJ1-4	CSAAAGTANEKLFF	TGCAGTGCTGCCGCCGGGACAGCTAATGAAAAACTGTTTTTT
TRBV25-1	.	.	TRBJ1-1	CASSELRGEAFF	TGTGCCAGCAGTGAATTACGGGGTGAAGCTTTCTTT
TRBV28	.	many	TRBJ2-4	CASSFMMRRRNIQYF	TGTGCCAGCAGTTTCATGATGCGACGAAGAAACATTCAGTACTTC
TRBV25-1	.	many	TRBJ2-6	CASSRSGVGSGANVLTF	TGTGCCAGCAGCAGGTCAGGGGTTGGTTCTGGGGCCAACGTCCTGACTTTC
TRBV12-3/TRBV12-4	.	.	TRBJ1-2	CASSYQGNPNYGYTF	TGTGCCAGCAGTTATCAGGGGAACCCGAACTATGGCTACACCTTC
TRBV12-3/TRBV12-4	TRBD1	many	TRBJ1-3	CASSPSNRGRGNTIYF	TGTGCCAGCAGTCCGAGTAACAGGGGGAGAGGAAACACCATATATTTT
TRBV9	.	.	TRBJ2-5	CASSVVGTVQETQYF	TGTGCCAGCAGCGTAGTGGGGACGGTGCAAGAGACCCAGTACTTC
TRBV29-1	.	few	TRBJ2-7	CSVETGFQEQYF	TGCAGCGTTGAAACAGGGTTTCAAGAGCAGTACTTC
TRBV20-1	TRBD2	.	TRBJ2-3	CSARLAGARLGDTQYF	TGCAGTGCTCGTCTAGCGGGGGCCCGGCTAGGGGATACGCAGTATTTT
TRBV20-1	.	.	TRBJ2-5	CSATVGQETQYF	TGCAGTGCTACAGTAGGGCAAGAGACCCAGTACTTC
TRBV5-1	TRBD1	few	TRBJ1-1	CASSSGTGPSTEAFF	TGCGCCAGCAGCTCCGGGACAGGGCCCTCCACTGAAGCTTTCTTT
TRBV29-1	TRBD1	many	TRBJ2-7	CSVEGTGGKNYEQYF	TGCAGCGTTGAAGGGACAGGGGGCAAGAACTACGAGCAGTACTTC
TRBV19	.	few	TRBJ2-1	CASSIDWDLYNEQFF	TGTGCCAGTAGTATAGACTGGGACCTCTACAATGAGCAGTTCTTC
TRBV20-1	TRBD1	many	TRBJ1-1	CSARLFGQGNTEAFF	TGCAGTGCCAGGCTTTTCGGACAGGGGAACACTGAAGCTTTCTTT
TRBV20-1	.	.	TRBJ1-6	CSASRSGEGLKSPLHF	TGCAGTGCTTCCAGATCCGGGGAGGGTTTGAAGTCACCCCTCCACTTT
TRBV28	TRBD1	many	TRBJ1-1	CASSGSRGLYTEAFF	TGTGCCAGCAGTGGATCCAGGGGGTTGTACACTGAAGCTTTCTTT
TRBV5-4	TRBD1	few	TRBJ2-1	CASSLTGYEQFF	TGTGCCAGCAGCCTGACAGGGTATGAGCAGTTCTTC
TRBV6-5	TRBD1	.	TRBJ2-3	CASSYSGTGPDTQYF	TGTGCCAGCAGTTACTCGGGGACAGGGCCAGATACGCAGTATTTT
TRBV19	.	many	TRBJ1-1	CASSLDTFEAFF	TGTGCCAGTAGTCTCGATACCTTCGAAGCTTTCTTT
TRBV5-1	.	many	TRBJ1-5	CASSPGTSDQPQHF	TGCGCCAGCAGTCCCGGGACAAGCGATCAGCCCCAGCATTTT
TRBV28	.	.	TRBJ1-2	CASSSSSTGSGGGYTF	TGTGCCAGCAGCTCGAGCTCGACAGGCAGCGGGGGGGGCTACACCTTC
TRBV29-1	.	.	TRBJ1-1	CSVVRVLNTEAFF	TGCAGCGTTGTAAGGGTTTTGAACACTGAAGCTTTCTTT
TRBV18	.	.	TRBJ2-1	CASSPTRPSYMHEQFF	TGTGCCAGCTCACCAACACGACCATCCTACATGCATGAGCAGTTCTTC
TRBV7-9	TRBD1	few	TRBJ1-2	CASSPRQGRGYGYTF	TGTGCCAGCAGCCCCCGACAGGGTAGGGGCTATGGCTACACCTTC
TRBV28	TRBD2	many	TRBJ2-1	CASSPRGAGSNEQFF	TGTGCCAGCAGTCCCCGAGGAGCGGGGAGTAATGAGCAGTTCTTC
TRBV29-1	.	many	TRBJ1-2	CSVEGSGSGYTF	TGCAGCGTTGAGGGTTCAGGGAGCGGCTACACCTTC
TRBV6-2/TRBV6-3	.	many	TRBJ1-5	CASSYFVRNQPQHF	TGTGCCAGCAGTTACTTCGTAAGGAATCAGCCCCAGCATTTT
TRBV28	TRBD1	many	TRBJ1-5	CASSLWAGGSNQPQHF	TGTGCCAGCAGTTTATGGGCAGGGGGTAGCAATCAGCCCCAGCATTTT
TRBV28	.	many	TRBJ1-5	CASSLRRDGILNQPQHF	TGTGCCAGCAGTTTACGCCGGGACGGGATTCTCAATCAGCCCCAGCATTTT
TRBV7-9	.	many	TRBJ2-7	CASSLRQAVDEQYF	TGTGCCAGCAGCTTGCGGCAGGCCGTTGACGAGCAGTACTTC
TRBV29-1	.	many	TRBJ1-5	CSAGGDRPQHF	TGCAGCGCTGGGGGAGATCGGCCCCAGCATTTT
TRBV6-2/TRBV6-3	TRBD2	many	TRBJ2-2	CASRSTSGSTGELFF	TGTGCCAGCAGAAGTACTAGCGGGAGCACCGGGGAGCTGTTTTTT
TRBV6-2/TRBV6-3	.	few	TRBJ2-2	CASSYIRTANTGELFF	TGTGCCAGCAGTTATATTAGGACAGCGAACACCGGGGAGCTGTTTTTT
TRBV29-1	.	many	TRBJ2-5	CSGGRKETQYF	TGCAGCGGTGGGCGTAAGGAGACCCAGTACTTC
TRBV5-4	TRBD2	many	TRBJ2-7	CASSVPLAGARGEQYF	TGTGCCAGCAGCGTACCCCTAGCGGGGGCCCGCGGGGAGCAGTACTTC
TRBV5-4	TRBD1	once	TRBJ2-2	CASSVDRSNTGELFF	TGTGCCAGCAGCGTGGACAGGTCGAACACCGGGGAGCTGTTTTTT
TRBV29-1	.	.	TRBJ2-1	CSVEGFFGSYNEQFF	TGCAGCGTTGAGGGCTTCTTCGGCTCCTACAATGAGCAGTTCTTC
TRBV6-2/TRBV6-3	.	many	TRBJ1-5	CASSFWLSNQPQHF	TGTGCCAGCAGTTTCTGGTTGAGCAATCAGCCCCAGCATTTT
TRBV6-5	.	.	TRBJ1-6	CASSYRSNSPLHF	TGTGCCAGCAGTTACCGCAGTAATTCACCCCTCCACTTT
TRBV29-1	.	many	TRBJ2-3	CSVEGDGRTYTQYF	TGCAGCGTTGAAGGGGACGGACGCACGTATACGCAGTATTTT